Listed below are T cell receptor beta chains from one sample, sequenced in a study of cytomegalovirus exposure and HLA in healthy donors. Produced via immunoSEQ multiplex PCR; TCRdb's table is partial and in-frame only. The sample includes around 200,000 clones, 82% of them seen just once. Sequencing input: PBMCs. These receptor sequences come from a man aged 35-49 years in good health and CMV-seropositive. Each CDR3 is given with its conserved first and last residue. The order of the fields is clone size, V gene, J gene, D gene, CDR3 protein, CDR3 DNA. The D gene is left open where the match is weak. Clone size is not always given. Where it is, it says once, few, many or a class for expanded clones.

clone_size: NA; v_call: TRBV5-4; j_call: TRBJ2-7; d_call: NA; cdr3_aa: CASSQGYEQYF; cdr3_nt: TGTGCCAGCAGCCAGGGTTACGAGCAGTACTTC
clone_size: NA; v_call: TRBV4-1; j_call: TRBJ1-1; d_call: TRBD1; cdr3_aa: CASSQQGFQGANTEAFF; cdr3_nt: TGCGCCAGCAGCCAACAGGGATTTCAGGGGGCTAACACTGAAGCTTTCTTT
clone_size: NA; v_call: TRBV11-2; j_call: TRBJ2-5; d_call: TRBD2; cdr3_aa: CASSFGSGREIYQETQYF; cdr3_nt: TGTGCCAGCAGCTTTGGATCCGGGAGGGAAATATACCAAGAGACCCAGTACTTC
clone_size: NA; v_call: TRBV11-2; j_call: TRBJ2-7; d_call: NA; cdr3_aa: CASSLSDEQYF; cdr3_nt: TGTGCCAGCAGCTTATCAGACGAGCAGTACTTC
clone_size: NA; v_call: TRBV7-9; j_call: TRBJ2-7; d_call: NA; cdr3_aa: CASSPSRGGEQYF; cdr3_nt: TGTGCCAGCAGCCCCAGTAGAGGGGGCGAGCAGTACTTC
clone_size: few; v_call: TRBV4-1; j_call: TRBJ2-6; d_call: NA; cdr3_aa: CASSPLGVLGSGANVLTF; cdr3_nt: TGCGCCAGCAGCCCCTTGGGAGTTTTGGGCTCTGGGGCCAACGTCCTGACTTTC
clone_size: NA; v_call: TRBV9; j_call: TRBJ2-2; d_call: NA; cdr3_aa: CASSTGRGTGELFF; cdr3_nt: TGTGCCAGCAGCACGGGGAGGGGGACCGGGGAGCTGTTTTTT
clone_size: NA; v_call: TRBV7-3; j_call: TRBJ2-5; d_call: TRBD1; cdr3_aa: CASSRTGTDSTQYF; cdr3_nt: TGTGCCAGCAGCAGGACCGGGACAGATTCGACCCAGTACTTC
clone_size: NA; v_call: TRBV5-1; j_call: TRBJ2-1; d_call: TRBD2; cdr3_aa: CASSSWLAGSYNEQFF; cdr3_nt: TGCGCCAGCAGCTCCTGGCTAGCGGGGTCCTACAATGAGCAGTTCTTC
clone_size: NA; v_call: TRBV19; j_call: TRBJ2-3; d_call: TRBD2; cdr3_aa: CASNLAGVADTQYF; cdr3_nt: TGTGCCAGTAATTTAGCGGGAGTGGCAGATACGCAGTATTTT
clone_size: NA; v_call: TRBV19; j_call: TRBJ2-5; d_call: TRBD2; cdr3_aa: CASKKREARGTQYF; cdr3_nt: TGTGCCAGTAAAAAGCGGGAGGCAAGGGGGACCCAGTACTTC
clone_size: once; v_call: TRBV6-5; j_call: TRBJ2-5; d_call: TRBD1; cdr3_aa: CASSKTGGEETQYF; cdr3_nt: TGTGCCAGCAGCAAGACAGGGGGAGAAGAGACCCAGTACTTC
clone_size: few; v_call: TRBV7-8; j_call: TRBJ1-6; d_call: NA; cdr3_aa: CASSLNRESLHF; cdr3_nt: TGTGCCAGCAGCCTCAACAGGGAGTCCCTCCACTTT
clone_size: NA; v_call: TRBV5-1; j_call: TRBJ1-2; d_call: NA; cdr3_aa: CASSLAGDPNYGYTF; cdr3_nt: TGCGCCAGCAGCTTGGCGGGAGATCCTAACTATGGCTACACCTTC
clone_size: NA; v_call: TRBV29-1; j_call: TRBJ1-1; d_call: TRBD1; cdr3_aa: CSAALTGAGNTEAFF; cdr3_nt: TGCAGCGCCGCCCTGACAGGGGCTGGGAACACTGAAGCTTTCTTT
clone_size: NA; v_call: TRBV7-8; j_call: TRBJ2-1; d_call: NA; cdr3_aa: CASSSHAQTVNEQFF; cdr3_nt: TGTGCCAGCAGCTCCCACGCTCAGACAGTTAATGAGCAGTTCTTC
clone_size: few; v_call: TRBV7-8; j_call: TRBJ2-6; d_call: NA; cdr3_aa: CASSHGGSGANVLTF; cdr3_nt: TGTGCCAGCAGCCACGGGGGCTCTGGGGCCAACGTCCTGACTTTC
clone_size: NA; v_call: TRBV4-1; j_call: TRBJ1-5; d_call: NA; cdr3_aa: CASSQAAGGQGNQPQHF; cdr3_nt: TGCGCCAGCAGCCAAGCCGCCGGGGGTCAGGGCAATCAGCCCCAGCATTTT
clone_size: NA; v_call: TRBV6-5; j_call: TRBJ1-1; d_call: TRBD1; cdr3_aa: CASSFTSTGNRAEAFF; cdr3_nt: TGTGCCAGCAGTTTCACTTCGACAGGGAACAGGGCTGAAGCTTTCTTT
clone_size: few; v_call: TRBV11-2; j_call: TRBJ1-5; d_call: TRBD1; cdr3_aa: CASSLRDRGNQPQHF; cdr3_nt: TGTGCCAGCAGCTTAAGGGACAGGGGCAATCAGCCCCAGCATTTT
clone_size: few; v_call: TRBV20-1; j_call: TRBJ1-1; d_call: TRBD1; cdr3_aa: CSARGTGEAFF; cdr3_nt: TGCAGTGCTAGAGGGACAGGGGAAGCTTTCTTT
clone_size: NA; v_call: TRBV7-2; j_call: TRBJ2-3; d_call: NA; cdr3_aa: CASSLPPSYTQYF; cdr3_nt: TGTGCCAGCAGCTTACCCCCCAGTTATACGCAGTATTTT
clone_size: NA; v_call: TRBV5-1; j_call: TRBJ1-1; d_call: TRBD1; cdr3_aa: CASSINGGQGFTEAFF; cdr3_nt: TGCGCCAGCAGCATAAATGGCGGACAGGGGTTTACTGAAGCTTTCTTT
clone_size: once; v_call: TRBV19; j_call: TRBJ1-2; d_call: NA; cdr3_aa: CASSIGQTNYGYTF; cdr3_nt: TGTGCCAGTAGTATCGGACAGACTAACTATGGCTACACCTTC
clone_size: NA; v_call: TRBV5-1; j_call: TRBJ1-1; d_call: NA; cdr3_aa: CASSLMEGRNTEAFF; cdr3_nt: TGCGCCAGCAGCCTGATGGAGGGTAGAAACACTGAAGCTTTCTTT